The 4 T cell receptor beta chains in this list originate from one sample, sequenced in a study of Graves' ophthalmopathy and Graves' hyperthyroidism. The study amplified TCR beta CDR3 regions using RNA transcripts. First-round RT-PCR used HTBI primers; second-round multiplex PCR followed. MiXCR, run by TCRdb on the multiplex PCR reads, gives a single entry per CDR3 protein. The sample carries 35,000 to 50,000 distinct CDR3 sequences, approximately 46% recorded once. Sequencing was performed on peripheral blood. The source of these receptors is an adult woman with stable Graves' hyperthyroidism.

This clonotype has just a few counts. It may be a read error: a sequence one base away is much more abundant. V usage is TRBV4-1 and J usage is TRBJ1-1, with D perhaps matching TRBD1 (5 bases). This CDR3 contains 18 residues. CDR1 MGHRA and CDR2 YSYEKL come from the germline V gene. The CDR3 DNA reads TGCGCCAGCGGCCAAGATTGGGGCAAGGGCAGAGAGGCCCCTGAAGCTTTCTTT. Translating gives CASGQDWGKGREAPEAFF.

The chain links TRBV9 to TRBJ1-2; D remains ambiguous. V was trimmed by 2 bases and J by 2 bases, leaving 13 bases between them. Germline V CDR1 and CDR2: SGDLS, YYNGEE. The CDR3 has 15 residues. This CDR3 is CASSVEGPRNYGYTF. CDR3 DNA: TGTGCCAGCAGCGTTGAAGGACCGCGCAACTATGGCTACACCTTC.

This clonotype was picked up many times. This chain uses TRBV6-5 with TRBJ2-2, with D hard to call. The CDR3 contains 17 residues. CDR1 is MNHEY, CDR2 SVGAGI, per germline. Trimming removed 0 bases from V and 4 bases from J, with 15 bases in between. In DNA, the CDR3 is TGTGCCAGCAGTTACTCGGTTAACGGTTGGGGCACCGGGGAGCTGTTTTTT. The encoded protein is CASSYSVNGWGTGELFF.

At least ten counts were recorded for this clonotype. The chain is built from TRBV7-6 and TRBJ2-5; TRBD2 matches at 7 bases. Per germline, CDR1 SGHVS and CDR2 FNYEAQ. V lost 5 bases to trimming and J lost 3 bases; unmatched junction nucleotides: 6. The CDR3 consists of 14 residues. As DNA, the CDR3 is TGTGCCAGCAGCCGGGGACTACAAGAAGAGACCCAGTACTTC. Protein: CASSRGLQEETQYF.